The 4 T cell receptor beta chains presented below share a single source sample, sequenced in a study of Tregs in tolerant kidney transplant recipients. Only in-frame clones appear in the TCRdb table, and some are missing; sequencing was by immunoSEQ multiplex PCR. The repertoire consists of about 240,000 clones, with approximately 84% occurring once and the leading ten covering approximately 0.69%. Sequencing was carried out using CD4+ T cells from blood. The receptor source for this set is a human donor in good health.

The DNA for the CDR3 is TGTGCCTGGAGTGTTAACCTACAGGGGGCGGTCTATGGCTACACCTTC. It yields the protein CAWSVNLQGAVYGYTF. The chain has TRBV30 and TRBJ1-2; 9 bases fit TRBD1. The CDR3 extends over 16 amino acids. Germline-derived CDR1 and CDR2 are GTSNPN and SVGIG (reference sequence). V was pared by 0 bases and J by 4 bases, with 9 bases of the junction left unmatched.

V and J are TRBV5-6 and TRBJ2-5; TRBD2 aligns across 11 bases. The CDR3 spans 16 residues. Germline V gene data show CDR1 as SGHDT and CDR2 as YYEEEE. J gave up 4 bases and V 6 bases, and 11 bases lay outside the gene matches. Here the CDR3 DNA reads TGTGCCAGCACTCTAGCGGGAGGCCCTGGCGGAGAGACCCAGTACTTC. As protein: CASTLAGGPGGETQYF.

Here the CDR3 reads CASTLEGAPSPLHF. The CDR3 bases are TGTGCCAGCACACTTGAAGGGGCCCCTTCACCCCTCCACTTT. J is TRBJ1-6 and V is TRBV6-1, with TRBD1 as a possible D gene (5 bases). The CDR3 is 14 residues long. The V end was cut by 7 bases, the J end by 9 bases, with 16 bases between. Germline CDR1 and CDR2: MNHNS and SASEGT.

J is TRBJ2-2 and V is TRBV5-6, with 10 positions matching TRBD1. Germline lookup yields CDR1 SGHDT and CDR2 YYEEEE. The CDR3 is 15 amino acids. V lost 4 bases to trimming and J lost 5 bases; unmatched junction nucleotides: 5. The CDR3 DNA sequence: TGTGCCAGCAGCCGGGGACAGGGGCGTACCGGGGAGCTGTTTTTT. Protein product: CASSRGQGRTGELFF.